Below are 16 T cell receptor beta chains sequenced from a single sample in a study of blood T cell repertoires in COVID-19. Here immunoSEQ multiplex PCR was the method, and the copy in TCRdb shows in-frame clones only, minus some. The table includes about 250,000 clones, about 82% detected once. The sequenced sample consisted of PBMCs or T cells enriched from blood (not recorded which). These receptors all come from a woman between 45 and 60 years old with acute COVID-19.

This clone was seen ten or more times. The J gene is TRBJ2-7, the V gene TRBV5-4; weak D call: TRBD1 (6 bases). CDR1 is SGHNT, CDR2 YYREEE, per germline (reference sequence). Trimming took 4 bases from V and 5 from J, leaving 13 bases between them. The CDR3 contains 13 residues. CDR3: CASSLLRGNEQYF. As DNA, the CDR3 is TGTGCCAGCAGCCTACTCAGGGGTAACGAGCAGTACTTC.

Concerning this clone: The germline gene is not matched at one end of the junction; a read error may be the cause. The chain uses TRBV12-3 or TRBV12-4 and TRBJ2-3; unclear D gene. The CDR3 runs to 13 residues. CDR3 sequence (DNA): TGTGCCAGCACCCCCACCCCGAGGCTAATAATGGATTTT. Protein sequence: CASTPTPRLIMDF.

This CDR3 reads CASSTGLAGGVPSTDTQYF. CDR3 sequence (DNA): TGCGCCAGCAGCACGGGACTAGCGGGGGGCGTCCCCAGCACAGATACGCAGTATTTT. The chain joins TRBV5-1 to TRBJ2-3, with TRBD2 matching over 15 bases. The germline gives CDR1 SGHRS, CDR2 YFSETQ. The CDR3 covers 19 residues. V shed 4 bases, J shed 0 bases, and the junction held 9 bases outside the gene matches.

The chain has TRBV6-5 and TRBJ1-2; D possibly corresponds to TRBD1 (5 bases). The CDR3 is 16 residues long. Trimming pared 4 bases from V and 6 bases from J, leaving 21 bases between. Germline CDR1 reads MNHEY; CDR2 reads SVGAGI. CDR3 region: CASSSPHLQDSDGYTF. The CDR3 DNA sequence: TGTGCCAGCAGTTCCCCCCACTTACAGGATTCGGATGGCTACACCTTC.

The chain couples TRBV4-3 to TRBJ2-2; 7 bases are a match to TRBD1. V shed 4 bases and J 5 bases; nucleotides not matched to a gene: 7. Germline V lookup: CDR1 LGHNA, CDR2 YSLEER. CDR3 length equals 15 residues. CDR3 DNA: TGCGCCAGCAGCCTCAGACAGGGATTGACCGGGGAGCTGTTTTTT. Residues: CASSLRQGLTGELFF.

The J gene is TRBJ1-3, the V gene TRBV2; the D gene is possibly TRBD1 (5 bases). Trimming pared 4 bases from V and 4 bases from J, leaving 11 bases between. The CDR3 totals 14 residues. Germline CDR1 SNHLY, CDR2 FYNNEI. In nucleotides, the CDR3 is TGTGCCAGCAGTGTTCAGGGATCCGGAAACACCATATATTTT. The encoded protein is CASSVQGSGNTIYF.

V and J are TRBV4-3 and TRBJ2-3; 7 bases map to TRBD1. V was clipped by 5 bases and J by 1 base; unmatched bases: 3. This CDR3 is 14 amino acids long. From germline, CDR1 is LGHNA and CDR2 YSLEER. CDR3 protein: CASSIGQGTDTQYF. For the CDR3, the DNA is TGCGCCAGCAGCATAGGACAGGGCACAGATACGCAGTATTTT.

The chain has TRBV7-9 and TRBJ1-2, with D perhaps matching TRBD1 (6 bases). CDR1 is SEHNR, CDR2 FQNEAQ, per germline (reference sequence). Between the trimmed V and J ends, which lost 4 bases and 4 bases, there was a span of 16 bases. The CDR3 is 15 residues long. The chain's CDR3 is CASSYTGSVAYGYTF. The DNA of the CDR3 is TGTGCCAGCAGCTACACAGGGAGTGTGGCCTATGGCTACACCTTC.

This rearrangement joins TRBV3-1 (or the pseudogene TRBV3-2) to TRBJ1-5; D might be TRBD1 (6 bases). Trimming stripped 4 bases from V and 11 bases from J, with 15 bases between. The length of the CDR3 is 13 residues. The germline V gene has CDR1 LGHDT and CDR2 YNNKEL (reference sequence). CDR3 region: CASSLARGGAQHF. The CDR3 region has the DNA TGTGCCAGCAGCCTCGCCAGGGGAGGGGCCCAGCATTTT.

In this sample, this clone turned up once. The chain recombines TRBV7-8 with TRBJ1-2; no clear D. The CDR3 spans 14 residues. In germline, CDR1 is SGHVS, CDR2 FQNEAQ. Deletions cut 1 base from V and 0 bases from J, with 6 bases between. Here the CDR3 DNA reads TGTGCCAGCAGCTTAGGACACTCTAACTATGGCTACACCTTC. Amino acids: CASSLGHSNYGYTF.

J is TRBJ2-1 and V is TRBV19; perhaps TRBD2 as D (6 bases). Germline values: CDR1 LNHDA, CDR2 SQIVND (reference sequence). The CDR3 runs to 16 residues. V was trimmed by 6 bases and J by 2 bases, leaving 17 bases between them. The CDR3 DNA reads TGTGCCAGTAGCAATACGGGGGTTATAACCTACAATGAGCAGTTCTTC. It is translated as CASSNTGVITYNEQFF.

The V call is TRBV30, the J call TRBJ2-7; 8 nucleotides line up with TRBD1. Germline CDR1 and CDR2: GTSNPN and SVGIG (reference sequence). This CDR3 contains 14 residues. The V gene end was trimmed by 8 bases and the J gene end by 7 bases; junction bases not matched to a gene: 16. The CDR3 here is CAAPRTGSAWEQYF. CDR3 bases: TGTGCCGCACCTCGGACAGGGAGCGCGTGGGAGCAGTACTTC.

V usage is TRBV30 and J usage is TRBJ1-2; weak D call: TRBD1 (6 bases). V lost 2 bases and J lost 7, with 26 bases in between. Per the germline V gene, CDR1 is GTSNPN and CDR2 is SVGIG (reference sequence). This CDR3 spans 17 amino acids. This CDR3 reads CAWSSRDIDAGRGGYTF. CDR3 bases: TGTGCCTGGAGTTCCCGGGACATCGACGCAGGTCGGGGTGGCTACACCTTC.

This chain joins TRBV12-5 and TRBJ1-6; 7 bases are shared with TRBD1. The germline V gene encodes CDR1 LGHNT and CDR2 FRNRAP. The CDR3 covers 16 residues. V dropped 6 bases and J dropped 2; count of bases not matched to a gene: 7. In nucleotides, the CDR3 is TGTGCTAGTGGCCAGACAGGGAGCCCCTATAATTCACCCCTCCACTTT. This encodes CASGQTGSPYNSPLHF. Looking up the rest from reference TRBV12-5 and TRBJ1-6 gives the full variable domain: DARVTQTPRHKVTEMGQEVTMRCQPILGHNTVFWYRQTMMQGLELLAYFRNRAPLDDSGMPKDRFSAEMPDATLATLKIQPSEPRDSAVYFCASGQTGSPYNSPLHFGNGTRLTVT.

This rearrangement joins TRBV4-3 to TRBJ1-1, with TRBD1 matching over 8 bases. Germline assignment: CDR1 LGHNA and CDR2 YSLEER. The J segment lost 6 bases and the V segment lost 4 bases, leaving 10 bases of the junction unmatched. The CDR3 has 15 residues. This chain's CDR3 is CASSRTTGAGAEAFF. The CDR3 region has the DNA TGCGCCAGCAGCCGAACGACAGGGGCAGGCGCTGAAGCTTTCTTT.

The rearrangement uses TRBV9 and TRBJ2-2, with TRBD2 as a possible D gene (6 bases). CDR1 is SGDLS and CDR2 is YYNGEE in the germline V gene. The CDR3 has 14 residues. V lost 4 bases and J 8 bases, leaving 15 bases between the germline ends. The CDR3 DNA is TGTGCCAGCAGCCCCCTTTGGGGGGTGGGGGAGCTGTTTTTT. Translated: CASSPLWGVGELFF.